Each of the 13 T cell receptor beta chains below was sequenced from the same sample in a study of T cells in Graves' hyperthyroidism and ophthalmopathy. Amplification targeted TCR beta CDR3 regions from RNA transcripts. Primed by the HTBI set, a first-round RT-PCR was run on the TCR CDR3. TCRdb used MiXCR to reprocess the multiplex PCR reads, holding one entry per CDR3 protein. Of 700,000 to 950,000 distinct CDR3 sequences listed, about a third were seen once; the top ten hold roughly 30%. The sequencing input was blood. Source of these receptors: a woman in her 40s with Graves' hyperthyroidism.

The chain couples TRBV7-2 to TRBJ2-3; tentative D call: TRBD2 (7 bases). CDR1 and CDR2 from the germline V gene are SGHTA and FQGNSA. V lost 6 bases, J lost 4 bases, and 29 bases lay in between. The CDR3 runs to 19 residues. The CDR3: CASSARREGDDYWADTQYF. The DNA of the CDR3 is TGTGCCAGCAGTGCAAGGAGGGAGGGGGACGACTATTGGGCAGATACGCAGTATTTT.

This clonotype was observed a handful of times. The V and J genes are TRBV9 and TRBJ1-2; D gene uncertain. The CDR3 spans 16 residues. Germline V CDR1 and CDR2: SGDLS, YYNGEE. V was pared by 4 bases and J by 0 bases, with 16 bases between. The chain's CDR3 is CASSLDPAGSNYGYTF. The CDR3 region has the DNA TGTGCCAGCAGCTTGGATCCCGCAGGTTCTAACTATGGCTACACCTTC.

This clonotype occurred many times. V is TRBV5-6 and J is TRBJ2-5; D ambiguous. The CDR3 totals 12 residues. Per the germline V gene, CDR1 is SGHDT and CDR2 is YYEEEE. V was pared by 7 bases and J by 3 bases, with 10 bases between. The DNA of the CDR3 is TGTGCCAGCCTAGGACCTGAAGAGACCCAGTACTTC. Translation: CASLGPEETQYF.

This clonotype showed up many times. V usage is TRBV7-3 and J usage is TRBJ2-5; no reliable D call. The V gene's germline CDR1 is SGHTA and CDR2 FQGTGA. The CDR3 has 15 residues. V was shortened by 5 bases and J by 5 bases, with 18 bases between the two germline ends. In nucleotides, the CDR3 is TGTGCCAGCAGCCCTGAGGTGGGGTATGGGGAGACCCAGTACTTC. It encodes CASSPEVGYGETQYF.

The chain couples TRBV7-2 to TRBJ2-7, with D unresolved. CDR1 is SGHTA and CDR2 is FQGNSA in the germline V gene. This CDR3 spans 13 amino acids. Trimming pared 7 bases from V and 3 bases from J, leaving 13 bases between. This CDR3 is CASNRNRNYEQYF. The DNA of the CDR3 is TGTGCCAGCAACCGTAATAGGAACTACGAGCAGTACTTC.

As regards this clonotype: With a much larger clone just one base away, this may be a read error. The CDR3, as DNA: TGTGCCAGCAGCCAGGACTTGTACACTGAAGCTTTCTTT. This encodes CASSQDLYTEAFF. The J gene is TRBJ1-1, the V gene TRBV12-3 or TRBV12-4; D unclear. The CDR3 has 13 amino acids. The V gene lost 6 bases and the J gene lost 3 bases, with 11 bases spanning the gap.

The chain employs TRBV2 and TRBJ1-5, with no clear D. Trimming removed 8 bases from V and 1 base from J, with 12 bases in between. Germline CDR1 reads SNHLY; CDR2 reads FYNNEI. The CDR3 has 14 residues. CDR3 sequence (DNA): TGTGCCAGCCTGGACGGGGAAAGCAATCAGCCCCAGCATTTT. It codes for CASLDGESNQPQHF.

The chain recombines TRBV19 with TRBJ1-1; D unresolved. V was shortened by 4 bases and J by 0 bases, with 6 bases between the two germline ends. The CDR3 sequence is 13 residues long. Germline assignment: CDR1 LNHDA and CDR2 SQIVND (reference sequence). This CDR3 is CASSNQVNTEAFF. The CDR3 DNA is TGTGCCAGTAGTAATCAGGTGAACACTGAAGCTTTCTTT.

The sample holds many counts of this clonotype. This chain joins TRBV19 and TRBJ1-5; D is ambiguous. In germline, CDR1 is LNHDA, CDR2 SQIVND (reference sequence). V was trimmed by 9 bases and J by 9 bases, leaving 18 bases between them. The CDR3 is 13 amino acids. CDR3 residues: CASNTARRGPQHF. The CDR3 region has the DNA TGTGCCAGCAACACAGCCCGCCGGGGGCCCCAGCATTTT. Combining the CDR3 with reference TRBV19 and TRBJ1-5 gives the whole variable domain DGGITQSPKYLFRKEGQNVTLSCEQNLNHDAMYWYRQDPGQGLRLIYYSQIVNDFQKGDIAEGYSVSREKKESFPLTVTSAQKNPTAFYLCASNTARRGPQHFGDGTRLSIL.

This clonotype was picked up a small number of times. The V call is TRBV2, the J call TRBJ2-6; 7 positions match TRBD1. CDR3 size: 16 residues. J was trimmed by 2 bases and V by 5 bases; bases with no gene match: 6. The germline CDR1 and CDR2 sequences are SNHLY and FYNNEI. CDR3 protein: CASSLQGQPGANVLTF. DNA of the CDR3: TGTGCCAGCAGTTTACAGGGGCAGCCTGGGGCCAACGTCCTGACTTTC.

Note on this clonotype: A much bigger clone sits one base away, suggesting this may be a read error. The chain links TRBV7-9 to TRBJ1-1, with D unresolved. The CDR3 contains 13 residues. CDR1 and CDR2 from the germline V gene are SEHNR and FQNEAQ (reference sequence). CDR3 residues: CACSSEMNTEAFF. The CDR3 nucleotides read TGTGCCTGCAGCTCCGAAATGAACACTGAAGCTTTCTTT.

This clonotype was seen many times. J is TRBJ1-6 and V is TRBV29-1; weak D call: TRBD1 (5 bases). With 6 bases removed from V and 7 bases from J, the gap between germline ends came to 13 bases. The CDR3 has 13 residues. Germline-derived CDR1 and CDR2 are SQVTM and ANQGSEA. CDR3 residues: CSVGLSRNSPLHF. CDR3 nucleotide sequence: TGCAGCGTGGGACTCTCAAGGAATTCACCCCTCCACTTT. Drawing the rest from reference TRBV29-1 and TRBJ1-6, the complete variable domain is SAVISQKPSRDICQRGTSLTIQCQVDSQVTMMFWYRQQPGQSLTLIATANQGSEATYESGFVIDKFPISRPNLTFSTLTVSNMSPEDSSIYLCSVGLSRNSPLHFGNGTRLTVT.

The CDR3 DNA follows: TGTGCCAGTAGTATGGGTCAAGAAGCTTTCTTT. Protein: CASSMGQEAFF. The rearrangement uses TRBV19 and TRBJ1-1; D gene ambiguous. CDR1 LNHDA and CDR2 SQIVND come from the germline V gene (reference sequence). With 3 bases removed from V and 8 bases from J, the gap between germline ends came to 7 bases. This CDR3 has 11 residues.